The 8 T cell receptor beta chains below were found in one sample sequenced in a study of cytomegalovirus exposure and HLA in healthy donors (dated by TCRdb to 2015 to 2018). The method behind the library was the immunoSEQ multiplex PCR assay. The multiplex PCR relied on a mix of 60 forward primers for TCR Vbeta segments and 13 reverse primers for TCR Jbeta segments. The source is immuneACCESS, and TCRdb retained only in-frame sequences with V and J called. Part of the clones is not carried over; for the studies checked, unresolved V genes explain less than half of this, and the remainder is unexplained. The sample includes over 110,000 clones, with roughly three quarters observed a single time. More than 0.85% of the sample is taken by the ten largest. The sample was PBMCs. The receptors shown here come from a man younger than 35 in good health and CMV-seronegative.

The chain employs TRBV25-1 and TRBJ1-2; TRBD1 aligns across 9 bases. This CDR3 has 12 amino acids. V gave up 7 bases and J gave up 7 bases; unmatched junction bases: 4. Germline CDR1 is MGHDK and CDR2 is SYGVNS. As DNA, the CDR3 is TGTGCCAGCAACACAGGGGGCGGTGGCTACACCTTC. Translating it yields CASNTGGGGYTF.

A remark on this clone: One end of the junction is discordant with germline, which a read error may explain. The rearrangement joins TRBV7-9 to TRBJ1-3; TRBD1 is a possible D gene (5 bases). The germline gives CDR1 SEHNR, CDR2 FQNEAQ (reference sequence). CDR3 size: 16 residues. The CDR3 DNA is TGTTCCAGCAGCTCTCACCGACCGGGGGCTGGAAACACCATATATTTT. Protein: CSSSSHRPGAGNTIYF.

The CDR3, as DNA: TGTGCCTGGAGTGTACTAGCGGGAGGTAGTAAGGATACGCAGTATTTT. It translates to CAWSVLAGGSKDTQYF. The chain carries TRBV30 and TRBJ2-3; 12 bases match TRBD2. This CDR3 has 16 amino acids. Germline V gene lookup returns CDR1 GTSNPN and CDR2 SVGIG (reference sequence). The trim removed 0 bases at V and 6 bases at J, leaving 7 bases unmatched.

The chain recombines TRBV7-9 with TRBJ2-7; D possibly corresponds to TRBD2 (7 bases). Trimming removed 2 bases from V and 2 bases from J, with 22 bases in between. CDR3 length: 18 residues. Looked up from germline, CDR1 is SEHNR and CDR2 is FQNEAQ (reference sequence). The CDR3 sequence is CASSLQRQVGRGAYEQYF. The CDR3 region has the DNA TGTGCCAGCAGCTTACAGAGACAGGTCGGCCGGGGGGCCTACGAGCAGTACTTC.

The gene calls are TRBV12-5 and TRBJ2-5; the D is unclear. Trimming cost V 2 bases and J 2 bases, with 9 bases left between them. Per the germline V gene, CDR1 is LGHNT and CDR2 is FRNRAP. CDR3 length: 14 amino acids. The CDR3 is CASGLLQIQETQYF. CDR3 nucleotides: TGTGCTAGTGGTTTGTTACAGATTCAAGAGACCCAGTACTTC.

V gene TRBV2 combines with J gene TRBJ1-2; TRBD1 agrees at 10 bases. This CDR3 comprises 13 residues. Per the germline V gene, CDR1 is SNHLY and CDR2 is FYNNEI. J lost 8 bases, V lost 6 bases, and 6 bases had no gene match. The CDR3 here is CASRGGTGEGYTF. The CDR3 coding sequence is TGTGCCAGCAGGGGCGGGACAGGGGAGGGCTACACCTTC.

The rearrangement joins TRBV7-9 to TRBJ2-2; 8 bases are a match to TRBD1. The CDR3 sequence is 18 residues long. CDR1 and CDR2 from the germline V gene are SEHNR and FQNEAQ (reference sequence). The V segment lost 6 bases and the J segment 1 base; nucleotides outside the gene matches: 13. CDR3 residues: CASSATLDRVWNTGELFF. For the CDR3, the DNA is TGTGCCAGCAGTGCAACCCTGGACAGGGTTTGGAACACCGGGGAGCTGTTTTTT.

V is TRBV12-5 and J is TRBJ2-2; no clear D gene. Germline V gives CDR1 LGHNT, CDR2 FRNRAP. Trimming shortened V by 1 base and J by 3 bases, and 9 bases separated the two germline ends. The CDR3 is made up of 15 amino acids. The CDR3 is CASGLDLRYTGELFF. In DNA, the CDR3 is TGTGCTAGTGGTTTGGACTTACGGTACACCGGGGAGCTGTTTTTT.